The rows below give T cell receptor beta chains drawn from one sample of a study of blood T cell repertoires in COVID-19. Repertoires were generated with immunoSEQ multiplex PCR, while TCRdb's copy carries only in-frame clones and drops some. The sample shows fewer than 60,000 clones, around 81% of them seen only once. Sequenced sample: peripheral blood. The source of these receptors is a woman older than 75 with COVID-19, enrolled during active disease. Both conserved end residues are part of each CDR3. D genes are given only for firm matches. Part of the rows lack a size; the others show once, few, many or a class for expanded clones.

-,TRBJ2-1,TRBV24-1,TRBD1,TGTGCCACCAGTGACTCGCCGGGACAGGGGGCGATTGAGCAGTTCTTC,CATSDSPGQGAIEQFF
-,TRBJ1-2,TRBV5-4,-,TGTGCCAGCAGCCTATACAACGCCCGGGTCGATGGCTACACCTTC,CASSLYNARVDGYTF
-,TRBJ2-1,TRBV7-9,TRBD2,TGTGCCAGCAGCCCGAGGTTTGGACTAGCGGACAATGAGCAGTTCTTC,CASSPRFGLADNEQFF
-,TRBJ2-7,TRBV4-1,-,TGCGCCAGCCGACCTACGGGGTGGGACGAGCAGTACTTC,CASRPTGWDEQYF
-,TRBJ2-5,TRBV9,TRBD2,TGTGCCAGCAGCGGAACTAGCGACCACCTTAGAGAGACCCAGTACTTC,CASSGTSDHLRETQYF
-,TRBJ2-7,TRBV15,TRBD2,TGTGCCACCAGCAGAGGGCTAGCGGGAGGGCCGGGAGGCGAGCAGTACTTC,CATSRGLAGGPGGEQYF
-,TRBJ1-4,TRBV3-1/TRBV3-2,-,TGTGCCAGCAGCCAACGGGGTAGTGATGAAAAACTGTTTTTT,CASSQRGSDEKLFF
-,TRBJ2-7,TRBV9,-,TGTGCCAGCAGCGTAGACCCCCGGCTAGCTTCCGAGCAGTACTTC,CASSVDPRLASEQYF
-,TRBJ1-2,TRBV24-1,TRBD1,TGTGCCACCAGTGATCCGGGACAGGGAAACTATGGCTACACCTTC,CATSDPGQGNYGYTF
few,TRBJ2-7,TRBV6-5,TRBD1,TGTGCCAGTCAAATGACAGGGAGCTCCTACGAGCAGTACTTC,CASQMTGSSYEQYF
-,TRBJ1-1,TRBV29-1,-,TGCAGCGTTAAGTTGGAGGGAATGAACACTGAAGCTTTCTTT,CSVKLEGMNTEAFF
-,TRBJ1-1,TRBV11-3,-,TGTGCCAGCAGCGCGGGTCCTTCTGAAGCTTTCTTT,CASSAGPSEAFF
-,TRBJ1-2,TRBV9,-,TGTGCCAGCAGCCCGGACTTACAGGGTACCTATGGCTACACCTTC,CASSPDLQGTYGYTF
-,TRBJ2-1,TRBV6-5,TRBD1,TGTGCCAGCTCGGGACAGGGACCTTACAATGAGCAGTTCTTC,CASSGQGPYNEQFF
-,TRBJ1-6,TRBV15,TRBD1,TGTGCCACCAGCAGAGCCGGGACAGGGGGTTCACCCCTCCACTTT,CATSRAGTGGSPLHF
-,TRBJ2-7,TRBV7-9,-,TGTGCCAGCAGCTTACCGTATGCCGGGATCGACGAGCAGTACTTC,CASSLPYAGIDEQYF
-,TRBJ1-5,TRBV19,-,TGTGCCAGTAGTAGGCAGGGCAATCAGCCCCAGCATTTT,CASSRQGNQPQHF
-,TRBJ2-1,TRBV9,TRBD2,TGTGCCAGCAGCGTCTCGGGACTAGTTAATGAGCAGTTCTTC,CASSVSGLVNEQFF
-,TRBJ2-1,TRBV20-1,TRBD2,TGCAGTGCTCAAACTAGCGTTGAGCAGTTCTTC,CSAQTSVEQFF
once,TRBJ2-7,TRBV13,TRBD1,TGTGCCAGCAGCAGAGAGACAGGGTCATACGAGCAGTACTTC,CASSRETGSYEQYF
-,TRBJ2-6,TRBV5-1,TRBD1,TGCGCCAGCAGCTCGGACAGGGGGGCCAACGTCCTGACTTTC,CASSSDRGANVLTF
-,TRBJ2-7,TRBV18,-,TGTGCCAGCTCACTTTCCAGGGCCGAGCAGTACTTC,CASSLSRAEQYF
-,TRBJ2-7,TRBV18,-,TGTGCCAGCTCACTAGGACAGTTTTCCATCGAGCAGTACTTC,CASSLGQFSIEQYF
-,TRBJ2-7,TRBV5-5,TRBD2,TGTGCCAGCACCCAAGCGGGAGGGCCCTACGAGCAGTACTTC,CASTQAGGPYEQYF
-,TRBJ2-5,TRBV25-1,TRBD1,TGTGCCAGCAGTGACCGCACGGGACAGGGCAGCGAGACCCAGTACTTC,CASSDRTGQGSETQYF
few,TRBJ2-7,TRBV19,TRBD2,TGTGCCAGTAGTATGGGACTAGGACGGGGCTACGAGCAGTACTTC,CASSMGLGRGYEQYF
-,TRBJ2-2,TRBV3-1/TRBV3-2,-,TGTGCCAGCAGTCGGTCGAGGGAGCTGTTTTTT,CASSRSRELFF
-,TRBJ2-2,TRBV19,TRBD1,TGTGCCAGTAGTCTGACAGGGGCGAACACCGGGGAGCTGTTTTTT,CASSLTGANTGELFF
-,TRBJ2-2,TRBV7-3,-,TGTGCCAGCAGCCCCGGGGGAGGTAGCGGGGAGCTGTTTTTT,CASSPGGGSGELFF
-,TRBJ2-1,TRBV7-2,TRBD1,TGTGCCAGCAGCTTACCAGACAGGGGATTTCGGGAGCAGTTCTTC,CASSLPDRGFREQFF
-,TRBJ1-5,TRBV2,-,TGTGCCACCAGACAGGACATCAATCAGCCCCAGCATTTT,CATRQDINQPQHF
-,TRBJ2-7,TRBV29-1,-,TGCAGCGTTGAAGAAGGTGCGGGACGCCGGTACTTC,CSVEEGAGRRYF
-,TRBJ1-2,TRBV18,TRBD1,TGTGCCAGCTCACCAGCGGACAGGGCTGGTGGCTACACCTTC,CASSPADRAGGYTF
-,TRBJ1-4,TRBV3-1/TRBV3-2,-,TGTGCCAGCAGCTCAATGGGGGCTGAAAAACTGTTTTTT,CASSSMGAEKLFF
-,TRBJ2-2,TRBV5-1,TRBD2,TGCGCCAGCAGCATGGCCGGGACTAGCGGGAAGAACACCGGGGAGCTGTTTTTT,CASSMAGTSGKNTGELFF